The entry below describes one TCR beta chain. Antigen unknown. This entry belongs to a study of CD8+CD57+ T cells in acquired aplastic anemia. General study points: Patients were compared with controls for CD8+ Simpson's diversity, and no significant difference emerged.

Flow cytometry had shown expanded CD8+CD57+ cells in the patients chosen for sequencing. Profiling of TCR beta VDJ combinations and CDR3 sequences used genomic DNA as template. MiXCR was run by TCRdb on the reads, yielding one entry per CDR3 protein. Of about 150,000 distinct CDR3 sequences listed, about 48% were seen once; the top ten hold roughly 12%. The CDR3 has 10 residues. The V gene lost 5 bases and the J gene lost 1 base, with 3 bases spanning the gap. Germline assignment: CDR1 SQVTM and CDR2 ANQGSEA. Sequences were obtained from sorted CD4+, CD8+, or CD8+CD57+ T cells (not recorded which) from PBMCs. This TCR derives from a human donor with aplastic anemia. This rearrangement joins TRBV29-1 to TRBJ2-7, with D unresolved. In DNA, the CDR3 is TGCAGCGTTCTTTCCTACGAGCAGTACTTC. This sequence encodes CSVLSYEQYF.